The 22 T cell receptor beta chains listed next were all sequenced from one sample in a study of shared clonotypes between healthy human individuals. Clones were read by immunoSEQ multiplex PCR, and TCRdb kept only the in-frame ones, dropping some. Of over a million clones listed, 75% were seen once; the top ten hold approximately 1.5%. Sequenced sample: memory CD4+ T cells sorted from blood. Subset indicated: CD45RA-negative fraction. These TCRs come from a man aged 18 to 29 in good health.

The CDR3 protein is CASRGGETQYF. The CDR3 coding sequence is TGTGCCTCCAGGGGGGGAGAGACCCAGTACTTC. The chain has TRBV19 and TRBJ2-5; D is possibly TRBD1 or TRBD2 (7 bases each). CDR3 length: 11 residues. In germline, CDR1 is LNHDA, CDR2 SQIVND (reference sequence). With 11 bases removed from V and 4 bases from J, the gap between germline ends came to 11 bases.

This clone was detected ten times or more. The chain couples TRBV9 to TRBJ2-3; D is perhaps TRBD1 (6 bases). Germline V gene data show CDR1 as SGDLS and CDR2 as YYNGEE. Trimming took off 0 bases at V and 4 bases at J, with 21 bases between the two ends. The CDR3 covers 18 residues. The CDR3 sequence is CASSVVLGHPGGADTQYF. CDR3 sequence (DNA): TGTGCCAGCAGCGTAGTACTGGGACACCCCGGAGGTGCAGATACGCAGTATTTT.

The rearrangement links TRBV5-6 to TRBJ1-1; no reliable D call. This CDR3 region has 13 residues. The germline CDR1 and CDR2 sequences are SGHDT and YYEEEE. The ends were cut back, 0 bases at V and 3 bases at J, with 6 bases in the middle. The CDR3 DNA reads as TGTGCCAGCAGCTTGGTAGAGTACACTGAAGCTTTCTTT. Protein product: CASSLVEYTEAFF.

The chain carries TRBV7-9 and TRBJ2-5, with a possible D match to TRBD1 (6 bases). The CDR3 consists of 16 residues. CDR1 is SEHNR, CDR2 FQNEAQ, per germline (reference sequence). V dropped 4 bases and J dropped 1 base, with 16 bases sitting between them. CDR3 loop: CASSSGQSSFQETQYF. For the CDR3, the DNA is TGTGCCAGCAGCTCCGGACAGTCCAGTTTCCAAGAGACCCAGTACTTC.

This clone appeared a single time. The rearrangement uses TRBV18 and TRBJ2-1, with D perhaps matching TRBD2 (6 bases). With 6 bases removed from V and 3 bases from J, the gap between germline ends came to 15 bases. The CDR3 has 15 amino acids. From germline, CDR1 is KGHSH and CDR2 LQKENI. CDR3 residues: CASSVSGLIYNEQFF. DNA of the CDR3: TGTGCCAGCTCCGTTTCGGGACTTATCTACAATGAGCAGTTCTTC.

The rearrangement links TRBV10-3 to TRBJ1-5, with no clear D. V was pared by 3 bases and J by 4 bases, with 13 bases between. CDR1 and CDR2 (germline): ENHRY, SYGVKD. The CDR3 is made up of 15 amino acids. In DNA, the CDR3 is TGTGCCATCAGTGATCGACACTCGGGGAATCAGCCCCAGCATTTT. It translates to CAISDRHSGNQPQHF.

The J gene is TRBJ1-1, the V gene TRBV19, with D uncertain. The germline V gene has CDR1 LNHDA and CDR2 SQIVND (reference sequence). The CDR3 extends over 12 amino acids. The V end lost 5 bases, the J end lost 5 bases, and 9 bases lay between the germline ends. CDR3 coding DNA: TGTGCCAGTAGTCTTCTAGGGACTGAAGCTTTCTTT. Protein sequence: CASSLLGTEAFF.

In this sample, this clone turned up once. The rearrangement links TRBV12-5 to TRBJ2-7; 9 nucleotides match TRBD1. This CDR3 spans 15 amino acids. The ends lost 5 bases at V and 6 bases at J; junction bases unmatched: 11. CDR1 is LGHNT and CDR2 is FRNRAP in the germline V gene. CDR3 DNA sequence: TGTGCTAGTGGTCCCCCCACGGGACAGGGAGGCGAGCAGTACTTC. Amino acids: CASGPPTGQGGEQYF.

The chain recombines TRBV6-1 with TRBJ1-5; no firm D call. The CDR3 is made up of 13 amino acids. Trimming took off 2 bases at V and 7 bases at J, with 9 bases between the two ends. Germline V gene data show CDR1 as MNHNS and CDR2 as SASEGT. CDR3 DNA: TGTGCCAGCAGTGAAATGTATCTGCAGCCCCAGCATTTT. It specifies CASSEMYLQPQHF.

V is TRBV4-1 and J is TRBJ2-1; 12 bases match TRBD2. Germline V gene lookup returns CDR1 MGHRA and CDR2 YSYEKL. There are 19 residues in the CDR3. Germline trimming cut 0 bases from V and 4 bases from J; bases unmatched to any gene: 10. The DNA of the CDR3 is TGCGCCAGCAGCCAAGATGCCCTCCCGGGACTAGCGGGTTACAATGAGCAGTTCTTC. Protein sequence: CASSQDALPGLAGYNEQFF.

The rearrangement joins TRBV19 to TRBJ1-2, with TRBD1 matching 12 bases. Trimming cost V 4 bases and J 3 bases; bases outside gene matches: 12. Looked up from germline, CDR1 is LNHDA and CDR2 is SQIVND (reference sequence). The CDR3 covers 18 residues. The CDR3: CASSTIPGTGGWDYGYTF. The CDR3 region has the DNA TGTGCCAGTAGTACGATCCCCGGGACAGGGGGCTGGGACTATGGCTACACCTTC.

This clone was seen repeatedly, ten times or more. This chain connects TRBV30 to TRBJ2-7, with D perhaps matching TRBD2 (5 bases). Germline V gene lookup returns CDR1 GTSNPN and CDR2 SVGIG (reference sequence). Between the trimmed V and J ends, which lost 2 bases and 1 base, there was a span of 15 bases. The CDR3 is made up of 15 amino acids. CDR3 sequence: CAWSKRDAGSYEQYF. The CDR3 DNA reads as TGTGCCTGGAGTAAGAGGGATGCAGGTTCCTACGAGCAGTACTTC.

This CDR3 reads CAWSLGQGEQYF. CDR3 DNA sequence: TGTGCCTGGAGCCTGGGACAGGGGGAGCAGTACTTC. The chain combines TRBV30 with TRBJ2-7; TRBD1 matches 10 bases. Trimming took 3 bases from V and 7 from J; bases not matched to a gene: 3. The CDR3 extends over 12 amino acids. Germline V gives CDR1 GTSNPN, CDR2 SVGIG (reference sequence).

V is TRBV29-1 and J is TRBJ2-3, with 9 nucleotides matching TRBD2. The CDR3 runs to 14 residues. Germline trimming cut 5 bases from V and 0 bases from J; bases unmatched to any gene: 3. Germline V gene data show CDR1 as SQVTM and CDR2 as ANQGSEA. The CDR3, as DNA: TGCAGCGTTTCCGGGACTAGCAGCACAGATACGCAGTATTTT. Its translation: CSVSGTSSTDTQYF.

This rearrangement joins TRBV6-5 to TRBJ2-3; 8 bases are a match to TRBD2. CDR3 size: 14 residues. Looked up from germline, CDR1 is MNHEY and CDR2 is SVGAGI. Germline trimming cut 9 bases from V and 5 bases from J; bases unmatched to any gene: 10. CDR3 sequence reads: CASRGGRKIDTQYF. In nucleotides, the CDR3 is TGTGCCAGTCGGGGCGGGAGGAAGATAGATACGCAGTATTTT.

The V call is TRBV28, the J call TRBJ1-2; TRBD1 matches at 7 bases. V lost 8 bases and J lost 7; bases outside the gene matches: 7. The germline CDR1 and CDR2 sequences are MDHEN and SYDVKM. This CDR3 is 12 amino acids long. The CDR3 here is CASLAGGTGYTF. Here the CDR3 DNA reads TGTGCCAGCCTTGCAGGGGGGACTGGCTACACCTTC.

This chain uses TRBV29-1 with TRBJ1-2; no firm D call. Trimming took off 3 bases at V and 2 bases at J, with 7 bases between the two ends. There are 12 residues in the CDR3. Germline CDR1 and CDR2: SQVTM and ANQGSEA. The DNA for the CDR3 is TGCAGCGTTGAGGCGGTGAACTATGGCTACACCTTC. It is translated as CSVEAVNYGYTF.

The V call is TRBV29-1, the J call TRBJ2-3, with TRBD2 identical over 11 bases. Looked up from germline, CDR1 is SQVTM and CDR2 is ANQGSEA. The J segment lost 3 bases and the V segment lost 3 bases, leaving 8 bases of the junction unmatched. This CDR3 has 16 residues. The CDR3 reads CSVDLAGGAITDTQYF. The CDR3 coding sequence is TGCAGCGTTGATTTAGCGGGGGGGGCAATTACAGATACGCAGTATTTT.

This clone appeared a single time. The sample contains more than one DNA sequence encoding this CDR3. CDR3: CAWKESYEQYF. The CDR3 nucleotides read TGTGCCTGGAAAGAGTCCTACGAGCAGTACTTC. The chain recombines TRBV30 with TRBJ2-7; D not resolved. Trimming stripped 4 bases from V and 1 base from J, with 5 bases between. Germline-derived CDR1 and CDR2 are GTSNPN and SVGIG (reference sequence). This CDR3 has 11 amino acids.

This clone turned up a few times. This chain uses TRBV7-8 with TRBJ2-7; D is possibly TRBD1 (6 bases). Germline V lookup: CDR1 SGHVS, CDR2 FQNEAQ. The CDR3 runs to 14 residues. V lost 2 bases, J lost 2 bases, and 10 bases lay in between. The CDR3 coding sequence is TGTGCCAGCAGCTTAAGGGACAAAGCCTACGAGCAGTACTTC. Its translation is CASSLRDKAYEQYF. The whole variable domain, remainder taken from reference TRBV7-8 and TRBJ2-7, is GAGVSQSPRYKVAKRGQDVALRCDPISGHVSLFWYQQALGQGPEFLTYFQNEAQLDKSGLPSDRFFAERPEGSVSTLKIQRTQQEDSAVYLCASSLRDKAYEQYFGPGTRLTVT.

The CDR3 bases are TGTGCCAGCAGCTTATTTGGTCCACCGTTGGTTTCCTCACCACCTGAAGCTTTCTTT. Translating it yields CASSLFGPPLVSSPPEAFF. The genes are TRBV7-6 and TRBJ1-1; no definite D call. CDR1 SGHVS and CDR2 FNYEAQ come from the germline V gene. V lost 2 bases and J lost 6, with 28 bases in between. This CDR3 has 19 amino acids.

This chain joins TRBV28 and TRBJ2-4; the D gene is possibly TRBD1 (6 bases). The germline V gene has CDR1 MDHEN and CDR2 SYDVKM. The ends were cut back, 8 bases at V and 5 bases at J, with 10 bases in the middle. The CDR3 runs to 12 residues. The DNA for the CDR3 is TGTGCCAGCGGGGACACCCAAAACATTCAGTACTTC. Translation: CASGDTQNIQYF.